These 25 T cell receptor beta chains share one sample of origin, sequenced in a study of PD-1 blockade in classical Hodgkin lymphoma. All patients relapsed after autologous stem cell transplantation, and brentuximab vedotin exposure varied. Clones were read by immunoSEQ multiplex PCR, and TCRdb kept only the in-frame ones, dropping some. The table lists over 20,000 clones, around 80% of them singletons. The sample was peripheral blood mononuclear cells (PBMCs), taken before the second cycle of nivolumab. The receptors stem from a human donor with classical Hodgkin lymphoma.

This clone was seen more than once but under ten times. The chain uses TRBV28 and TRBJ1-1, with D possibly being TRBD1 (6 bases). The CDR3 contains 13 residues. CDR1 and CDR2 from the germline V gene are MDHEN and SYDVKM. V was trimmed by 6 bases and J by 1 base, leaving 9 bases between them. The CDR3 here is CASRDSPNTEAFF. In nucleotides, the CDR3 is TGTGCCAGCAGGGACAGTCCGAACACTGAAGCTTTCTTT.

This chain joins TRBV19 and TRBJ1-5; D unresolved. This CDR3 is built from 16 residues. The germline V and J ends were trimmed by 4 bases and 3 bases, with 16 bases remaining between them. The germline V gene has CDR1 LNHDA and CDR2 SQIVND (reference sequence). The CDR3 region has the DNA TGTGCCAGTAGTACGGTTCCGGGAGTAGTCAATCAGCCCCAGCATTTT. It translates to CASSTVPGVVNQPQHF.

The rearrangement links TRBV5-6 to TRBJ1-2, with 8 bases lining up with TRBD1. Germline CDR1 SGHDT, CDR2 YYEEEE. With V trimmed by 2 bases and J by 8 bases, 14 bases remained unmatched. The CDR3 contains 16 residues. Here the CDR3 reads CASSLGGTGPGWGYTF. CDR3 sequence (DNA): TGTGCCAGCAGCTTAGGTGGGACAGGCCCGGGTTGGGGCTACACCTTC. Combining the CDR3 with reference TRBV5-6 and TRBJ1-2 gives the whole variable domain DAGVTQSPTHLIKTRGQQVTLRCSPKSGHDTVSWYQQALGQGPQFIFQYYEEEERQRGNFPDRFSGHQFPNYSSELNVNALLLGDSALYLCASSLGGTGPGWGYTFGSGTRLTVV.

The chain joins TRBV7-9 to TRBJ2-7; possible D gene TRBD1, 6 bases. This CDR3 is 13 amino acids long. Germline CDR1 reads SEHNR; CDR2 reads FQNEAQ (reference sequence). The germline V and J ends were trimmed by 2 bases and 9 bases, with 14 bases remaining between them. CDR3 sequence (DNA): TGTGCCAGCAGCTTACCACAGGGTTCCAGGCAGTACTTC. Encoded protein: CASSLPQGSRQYF.

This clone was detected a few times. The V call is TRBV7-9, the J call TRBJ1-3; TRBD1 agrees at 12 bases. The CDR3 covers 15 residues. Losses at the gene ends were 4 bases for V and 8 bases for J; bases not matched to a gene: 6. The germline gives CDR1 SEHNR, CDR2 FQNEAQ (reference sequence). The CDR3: CASSYRDRGLDTIYF. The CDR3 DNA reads TGTGCCAGCAGCTACCGGGACAGGGGGCTTGACACCATATATTTT.

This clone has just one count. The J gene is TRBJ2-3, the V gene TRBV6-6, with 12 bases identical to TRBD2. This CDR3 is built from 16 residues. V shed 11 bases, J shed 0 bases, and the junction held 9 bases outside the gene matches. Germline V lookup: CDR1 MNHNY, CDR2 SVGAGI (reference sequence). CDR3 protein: CASGLAGGPSTDTQYF. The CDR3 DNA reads TGTGCCTCCGGGCTAGCGGGAGGGCCGAGCACAGATACGCAGTATTTT.

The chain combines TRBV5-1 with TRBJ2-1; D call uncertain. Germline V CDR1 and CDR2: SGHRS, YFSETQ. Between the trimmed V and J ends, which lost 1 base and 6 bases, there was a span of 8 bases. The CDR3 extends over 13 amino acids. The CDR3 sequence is CASSLLSGNEQFF. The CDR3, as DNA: TGCGCCAGCAGCTTGTTATCAGGCAATGAGCAGTTCTTC.

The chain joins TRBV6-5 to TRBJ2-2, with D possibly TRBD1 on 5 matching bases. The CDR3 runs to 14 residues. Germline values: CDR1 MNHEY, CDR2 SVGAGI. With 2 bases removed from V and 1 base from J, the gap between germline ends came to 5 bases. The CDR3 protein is CASSYTGNTGELFF. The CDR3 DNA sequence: TGTGCCAGCAGTTACACAGGGAACACCGGGGAGCTGTTTTTT.

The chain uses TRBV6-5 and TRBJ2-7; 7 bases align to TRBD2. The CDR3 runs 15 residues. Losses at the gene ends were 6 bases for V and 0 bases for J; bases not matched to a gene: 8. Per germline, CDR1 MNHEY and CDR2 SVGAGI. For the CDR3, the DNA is TGTGCCAGCAGATTGACGGGAGGCGACTCCTACGAGCAGTACTTC. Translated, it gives CASRLTGGDSYEQYF.

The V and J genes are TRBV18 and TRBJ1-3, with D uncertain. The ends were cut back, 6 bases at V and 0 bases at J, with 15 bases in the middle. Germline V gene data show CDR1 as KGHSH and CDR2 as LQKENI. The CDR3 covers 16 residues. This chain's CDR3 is CASSRDILSSGNTIYF. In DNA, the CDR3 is TGTGCCAGCTCCCGAGACATCCTGAGCTCTGGAAACACCATATATTTT.

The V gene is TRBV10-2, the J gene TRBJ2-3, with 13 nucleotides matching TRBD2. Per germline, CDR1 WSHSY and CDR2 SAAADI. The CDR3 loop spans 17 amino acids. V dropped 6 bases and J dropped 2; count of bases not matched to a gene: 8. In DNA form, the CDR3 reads TGCGCCAGCAGCCCCCCGGGACTAGCGGGACCCACAGATACGCAGTATTTT. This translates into CASSPPGLAGPTDTQYF.

This CDR3 is CASSSIGGGELFF. The DNA for the CDR3 is TGTGCCAGCAGTTCCATCGGGGGCGGGGAGCTGTTTTTT. V gene TRBV27 combines with J gene TRBJ2-2, with TRBD2 as a possible D gene (6 bases). The V end was cut by 4 bases, the J end by 7 bases, with 10 bases between. The germline V gene has CDR1 MNHEY and CDR2 SMNVEV (reference sequence). The CDR3 is 13 residues long.

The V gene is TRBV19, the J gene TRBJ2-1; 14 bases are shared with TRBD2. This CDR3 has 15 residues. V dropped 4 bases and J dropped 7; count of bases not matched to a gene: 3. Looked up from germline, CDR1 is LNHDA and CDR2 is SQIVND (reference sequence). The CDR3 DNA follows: TGTGCCAGTAGTAGACTAGCGGGAGGGCCGAATGAGCAGTTCTTC. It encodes CASSRLAGGPNEQFF.

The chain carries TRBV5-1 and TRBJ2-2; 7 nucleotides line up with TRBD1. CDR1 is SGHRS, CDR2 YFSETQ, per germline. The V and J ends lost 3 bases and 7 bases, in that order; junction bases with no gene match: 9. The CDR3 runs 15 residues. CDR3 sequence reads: CASSWDDRVGGELFF. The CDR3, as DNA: TGCGCCAGCAGCTGGGACGACAGGGTGGGCGGGGAGCTGTTTTTT.

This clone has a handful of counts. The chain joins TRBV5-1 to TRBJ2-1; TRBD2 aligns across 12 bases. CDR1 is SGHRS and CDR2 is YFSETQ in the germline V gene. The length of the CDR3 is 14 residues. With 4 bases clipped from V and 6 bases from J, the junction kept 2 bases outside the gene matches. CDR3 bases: TGCGCCAGCAGCCCGACTAGCGGGAGCAATGAGCAGTTCTTC. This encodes CASSPTSGSNEQFF.

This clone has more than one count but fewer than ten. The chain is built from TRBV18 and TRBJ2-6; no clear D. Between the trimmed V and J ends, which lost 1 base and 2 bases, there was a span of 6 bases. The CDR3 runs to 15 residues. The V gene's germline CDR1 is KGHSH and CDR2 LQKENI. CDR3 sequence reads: CASSPQGAGANVLTF. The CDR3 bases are TGTGCCAGCTCACCACAGGGTGCTGGGGCCAACGTCCTGACTTTC.

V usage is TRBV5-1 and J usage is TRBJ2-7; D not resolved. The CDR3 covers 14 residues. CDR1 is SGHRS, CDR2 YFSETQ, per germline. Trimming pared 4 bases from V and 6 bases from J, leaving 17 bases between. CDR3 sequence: CASSSLVGTGEQYF. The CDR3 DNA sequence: TGCGCCAGCAGCAGTTTAGTGGGTACGGGCGAGCAGTACTTC.

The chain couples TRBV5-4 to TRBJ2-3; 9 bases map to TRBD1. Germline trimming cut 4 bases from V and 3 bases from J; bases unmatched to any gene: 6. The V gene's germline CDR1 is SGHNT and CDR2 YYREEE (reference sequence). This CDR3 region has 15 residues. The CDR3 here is CASSEGQGRTDTQYF. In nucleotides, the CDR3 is TGTGCCAGCAGCGAAGGACAGGGGAGGACAGATACGCAGTATTTT.

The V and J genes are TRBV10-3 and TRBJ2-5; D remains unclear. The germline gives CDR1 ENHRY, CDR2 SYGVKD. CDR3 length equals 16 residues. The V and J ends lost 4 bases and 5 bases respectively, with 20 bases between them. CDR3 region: CAISGAAGPLWETQYF. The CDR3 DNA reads TGTGCCATCAGTGGCGCCGCTGGGCCTCTTTGGGAGACCCAGTACTTC.

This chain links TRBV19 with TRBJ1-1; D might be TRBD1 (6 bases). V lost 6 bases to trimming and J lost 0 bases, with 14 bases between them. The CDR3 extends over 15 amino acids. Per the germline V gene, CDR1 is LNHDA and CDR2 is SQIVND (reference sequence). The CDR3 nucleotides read TGTGCCAGTAGGATCGGGGGCCAGATGAACACTGAAGCTTTCTTT. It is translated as CASRIGGQMNTEAFF. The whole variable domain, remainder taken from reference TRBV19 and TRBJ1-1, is DGGITQSPKYLFRKEGQNVTLSCEQNLNHDAMYWYRQDPGQGLRLIYYSQIVNDFQKGDIAEGYSVSREKKESFPLTVTSAQKNPTAFYLCASRIGGQMNTEAFFGQGTRLTVV.

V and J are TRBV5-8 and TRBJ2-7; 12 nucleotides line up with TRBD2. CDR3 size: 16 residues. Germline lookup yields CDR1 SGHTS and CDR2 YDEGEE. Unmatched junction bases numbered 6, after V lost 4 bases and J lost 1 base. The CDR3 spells CASSQGLAGKSYEQYF. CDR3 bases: TGTGCCAGCAGCCAAGGACTAGCGGGGAAATCCTACGAGCAGTACTTC.

This chain's CDR3 is CASSVDPRGIWTEAFF. In nucleotides, the CDR3 is TGTGCCAGCAGCGTAGACCCCAGGGGGATTTGGACTGAAGCTTTCTTT. This chain joins TRBV9 and TRBJ1-1; TRBD1 aligns across 7 bases. CDR3 length: 16 amino acids. The V and J ends lost 0 bases and 5 bases, in that order; junction bases with no gene match: 10. Germline V gene lookup returns CDR1 SGDLS and CDR2 YYNGEE.

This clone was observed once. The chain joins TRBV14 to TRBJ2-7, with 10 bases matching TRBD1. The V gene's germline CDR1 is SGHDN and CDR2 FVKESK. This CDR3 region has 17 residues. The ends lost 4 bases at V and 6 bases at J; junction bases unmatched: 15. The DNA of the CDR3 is TGTGCCAGCAGCCGATCTGGACCCGGGACAGGGGTGTTCGAGCAGTACTTC. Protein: CASSRSGPGTGVFEQYF.

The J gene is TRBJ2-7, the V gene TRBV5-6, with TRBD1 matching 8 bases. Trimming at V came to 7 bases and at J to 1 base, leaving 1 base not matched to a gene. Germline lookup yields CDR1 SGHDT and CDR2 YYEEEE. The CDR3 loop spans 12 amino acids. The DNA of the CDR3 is TGTGCCAGCCAGGGGGCATCCTACGAGCAGTACTTC. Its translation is CASQGASYEQYF.

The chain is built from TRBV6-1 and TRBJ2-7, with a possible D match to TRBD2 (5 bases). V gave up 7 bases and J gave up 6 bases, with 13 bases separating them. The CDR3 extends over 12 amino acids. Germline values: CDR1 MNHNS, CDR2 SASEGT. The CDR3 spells CASIRSSGEQYF. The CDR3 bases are TGTGCCAGCATTAGGTCCAGCGGCGAGCAGTACTTC.